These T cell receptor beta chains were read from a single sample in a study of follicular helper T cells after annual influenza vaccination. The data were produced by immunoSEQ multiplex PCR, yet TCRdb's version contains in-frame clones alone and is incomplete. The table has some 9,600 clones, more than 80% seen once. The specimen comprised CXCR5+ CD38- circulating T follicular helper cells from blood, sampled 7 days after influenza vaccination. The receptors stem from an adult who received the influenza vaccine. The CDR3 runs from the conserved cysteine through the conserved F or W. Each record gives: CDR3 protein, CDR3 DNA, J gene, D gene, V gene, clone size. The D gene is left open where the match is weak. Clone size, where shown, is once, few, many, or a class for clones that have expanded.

CDR3aa: CASRKDRGETQYF
CDR3nt: TGTGCCAGCAGGAAGGACAGGGGGGAGACCCAGTACTTC
j_gene: TRBJ2-5
d_gene: TRBD1
v_gene: TRBV2
abundance: NA

CDR3aa: CAWNKQGASEQYF
CDR3nt: TGTGCCTGGAACAAACAGGGGGCTAGCGAGCAGTACTTC
j_gene: TRBJ2-7
d_gene: TRBD1
v_gene: TRBV30
abundance: NA

CDR3aa: CASSEQVGTEAFF
CDR3nt: TGTGCCAGCAGTGAGCAGGTTGGCACTGAAGCTTTCTTT
j_gene: TRBJ1-1
d_gene: NA
v_gene: TRBV2
abundance: once

CDR3aa: CASGQQTGEKLFF
CDR3nt: TGTGCTAGTGGCCAACAAACAGGGGAAAAACTGTTTTTT
j_gene: TRBJ1-4
d_gene: NA
v_gene: TRBV12-5
abundance: few

CDR3aa: CASSLGQGLSNEQFF
CDR3nt: TGTGCCAGCAGCCTGGGACAGGGGCTGAGCAATGAGCAGTTCTTC
j_gene: TRBJ2-1
d_gene: TRBD1
v_gene: TRBV5-4
abundance: NA

CDR3aa: CASSQKAGVEAFF
CDR3nt: TGTGCCAGCAGTCAAAAGGCCGGCGTAGAAGCTTTCTTT
j_gene: TRBJ1-1
d_gene: NA
v_gene: TRBV6-5
abundance: NA

CDR3aa: CASSTETGGLPLHF
CDR3nt: TGTGCCAGCAGTACTGAGACAGGGGGCTTACCCCTCCACTTT
j_gene: TRBJ1-6
d_gene: TRBD1
v_gene: TRBV6-6
abundance: few

CDR3aa: CASIDRGFDQPQHF
CDR3nt: TGTGCCAGTATTGACAGGGGTTTCGATCAGCCCCAGCATTTT
j_gene: TRBJ1-5
d_gene: TRBD1
v_gene: TRBV19
abundance: NA

CDR3aa: CASSERTGLDGYTF
CDR3nt: TGTGCCAGCAGTGAAAGAACAGGACTAGATGGCTACACCTTC
j_gene: TRBJ1-2
d_gene: NA
v_gene: TRBV2
abundance: NA

CDR3aa: CAWSVSGAGNIQYF
CDR3nt: TGTGCCTGGAGTGTTTCGGGGGCAGGAAACATTCAGTACTTC
j_gene: TRBJ2-4
d_gene: NA
v_gene: TRBV30
abundance: NA

CDR3aa: CASSVILADTGELFF
CDR3nt: TGTGCCAGCAGCGTAATACTAGCGGACACCGGGGAGCTGTTTTTT
j_gene: TRBJ2-2
d_gene: TRBD2
v_gene: TRBV7-3
abundance: NA

CDR3aa: CAIRQSADSPLHF
CDR3nt: TGTGCCATCAGACAGTCTGCGGATTCACCCCTCCACTTT
j_gene: TRBJ1-6
d_gene: NA
v_gene: TRBV10-3
abundance: NA

CDR3aa: CASSKYYCTVEQYF
CDR3nt: NA
j_gene: TRBJ2-7
d_gene: NA
v_gene: TRBV21-1
abundance: NA

CDR3aa: CASSFNSQETQYF
CDR3nt: TGTGCCAGCAGTTTTAACAGCCAAGAGACCCAGTACTTC
j_gene: TRBJ2-5
d_gene: NA
v_gene: TRBV11-3
abundance: NA

CDR3aa: CASSLVGPEEKLFF
CDR3nt: TGTGCCAGCAGCTTGGTGGGACCTGAGGAAAAACTGTTTTTT
j_gene: TRBJ1-4
d_gene: NA
v_gene: TRBV5-4
abundance: NA

CDR3aa: CAWSRGLASDTQYF
CDR3nt: TGTGCCTGGAGTCGAGGACTAGCCTCAGATACGCAGTATTTT
j_gene: TRBJ2-3
d_gene: TRBD2
v_gene: TRBV30
abundance: NA

CDR3aa: CASSERVSDYEQYF
CDR3nt: TGTGCCAGCAGTGAACGAGTTAGCGACTACGAGCAGTACTTC
j_gene: TRBJ2-7
d_gene: NA
v_gene: TRBV6-1
abundance: few

CDR3aa: CASSPDGPGKTEAFF
CDR3nt: TGCGCCAGCAGCCCCGATGGGCCGGGGAAGACTGAAGCTTTCTTT
j_gene: TRBJ1-1
d_gene: NA
v_gene: TRBV5-1
abundance: NA

CDR3aa: CASSSTVGGQPQHF
CDR3nt: TGTGCCAGCAGCTCTACGGTGGGTGGACAGCCCCAGCATTTT
j_gene: TRBJ1-5
d_gene: NA
v_gene: TRBV7-2
abundance: NA

CDR3aa: CASEPGLQSLNYGYTF
CDR3nt: TGTGCCAGTGAACCGGGACTCCAGAGCCTCAACTATGGCTACACCTTC
j_gene: TRBJ1-2
d_gene: NA
v_gene: TRBV19
abundance: NA

CDR3aa: CASSFDGGVNEQFF
CDR3nt: TGCGCCAGCAGCTTCGACGGGGGGGTCAATGAGCAGTTCTTC
j_gene: TRBJ2-1
d_gene: TRBD2
v_gene: TRBV5-1
abundance: NA

CDR3aa: CASSPQGANYGYTF
CDR3nt: TGTGCCAGCAGCCCACAGGGGGCTAACTATGGCTACACCTTC
j_gene: TRBJ1-2
d_gene: TRBD1
v_gene: TRBV7-8
abundance: NA

CDR3aa: CAWSVSGNSGYTF
CDR3nt: TGTGCCTGGAGTGTATCAGGGAATTCTGGCTACACCTTC
j_gene: TRBJ1-2
d_gene: NA
v_gene: TRBV30
abundance: NA

CDR3aa: CASSLGGLGSGANVLTF
CDR3nt: TGTGCCAGCAGCTTGGGGGGCCTAGGCTCTGGGGCCAACGTCCTGACTTTC
j_gene: TRBJ2-6
d_gene: NA
v_gene: TRBV5-4
abundance: NA

CDR3aa: CASSESGVANTGELFF
CDR3nt: TGCGCCAGCAGTGAGTCGGGGGTTGCGAACACCGGGGAGCTGTTTTTT
j_gene: TRBJ2-2
d_gene: NA
v_gene: TRBV10-1
abundance: NA

CDR3aa: CASSLPTGSSSSLYGYTF
CDR3nt: TGCGCCAGCAGCTTACCCACGGGGAGCTCGTCCTCTCTCTATGGCTACACCTTC
j_gene: TRBJ1-2
d_gene: NA
v_gene: TRBV5-1
abundance: NA

CDR3aa: CSAGTLQALHF
CDR3nt: TGCAGTGCTGGGACACTCCAAGCCCTCCACTTT
j_gene: TRBJ1-6
d_gene: NA
v_gene: TRBV20-1
abundance: NA

CDR3aa: CASSPWLGQPQHF
CDR3nt: TGTGCCAGCAGCCCCTGGTTGGGTCAGCCCCAGCATTTT
j_gene: TRBJ1-5
d_gene: NA
v_gene: TRBV27
abundance: NA

CDR3aa: CASSQDPPTGNYNSPLHF
CDR3nt: TGCGCCAGCAGCCAAGATCCCCCGACAGGCAACTATAATTCACCCCTCCACTTT
j_gene: TRBJ1-6
d_gene: NA
v_gene: TRBV4-3
abundance: few

CDR3aa: CAWSGGLVVSYEQYF
CDR3nt: TGTGCCTGGAGCGGGGGACTAGTGGTCTCCTACGAGCAGTACTTC
j_gene: TRBJ2-7
d_gene: TRBD2
v_gene: TRBV30
abundance: NA

CDR3aa: CASSPRTGWETDTQYF
CDR3nt: TGCGCCAGCAGCCCCCGGACAGGGTGGGAGACAGATACGCAGTATTTT
j_gene: TRBJ2-3
d_gene: TRBD1
v_gene: TRBV4-3
abundance: once

CDR3aa: CASSSSIFVGSLDGYTF
CDR3nt: TGTGCCAGCAGTTCGTCCATTTTCGTGGGGTCATTGGATGGCTACACCTTC
j_gene: TRBJ1-2
d_gene: NA
v_gene: TRBV28
abundance: NA

CDR3aa: CASSFSGTEYEQYF
CDR3nt: TGTGCCAGCAGCTTCTCCGGGACGGAGTACGAGCAGTACTTC
j_gene: TRBJ2-7
d_gene: NA
v_gene: TRBV7-2
abundance: NA

CDR3aa: CASSNPGGTYNEQFF
CDR3nt: TGCGCCAGCAGCAACCCGGGCGGCACATACAATGAGCAGTTCTTC
j_gene: TRBJ2-1
d_gene: NA
v_gene: TRBV4-1
abundance: NA

CDR3aa: CASGGYQDTQYF
CDR3nt: TGTGCCAGCGGGGGGTACCAAGATACGCAGTATTTT
j_gene: TRBJ2-3
d_gene: NA
v_gene: TRBV7-7
abundance: NA

CDR3aa: CASLAASSTDTQYF
CDR3nt: TGTGCCAGTTTAGCGGCCTCCAGCACAGATACGCAGTATTTT
j_gene: TRBJ2-3
d_gene: NA
v_gene: TRBV18
abundance: NA

CDR3aa: CASSLGASGRADTQYF
CDR3nt: TGTGCCAGCAGTTTAGGGGCTAGCGGCCGTGCAGATACGCAGTATTTT
j_gene: TRBJ2-3
d_gene: TRBD2
v_gene: TRBV7-8
abundance: NA

CDR3aa: CASSLGTWVEQYF
CDR3nt: TGTGCCAGCAGCTTGGGTACCTGGGTCGAGCAGTACTTC
j_gene: TRBJ2-7
d_gene: NA
v_gene: TRBV5-6
abundance: NA

CDR3aa: CASSWGWPQHF
CDR3nt: TGTGCCAGCAGTTGGGGGTGGCCCCAGCATTTT
j_gene: TRBJ1-5
d_gene: NA
v_gene: TRBV6-1
abundance: NA

CDR3aa: CASSYRDNYEQYF
CDR3nt: TGTGCCAGCAGCTACCGGGACAACTACGAGCAGTACTTC
j_gene: TRBJ2-7
d_gene: NA
v_gene: TRBV7-9
abundance: few

CDR3aa: CASSWTGLTDTQYF
CDR3nt: TGTGCCAGTAGTTGGACAGGGCTCACAGATACGCAGTATTTT
j_gene: TRBJ2-3
d_gene: TRBD1
v_gene: TRBV19
abundance: once